The 27 T cell receptor beta chains listed next were all sequenced from one sample in a study of lymphopenia after photon versus proton radiotherapy. Using immunoSEQ multiplex PCR, the repertoire was profiled, and TCRdb retains in-frame clones only, with some absent. This table holds approximately 91,000 clones, more than 70% found once. Sequencing was performed on peripheral blood, taken from a patient treated with proton-based radiotherapy. These receptors were taken from a man in his sixties with pancreatic cancer.

The V and J genes are TRBV14 and TRBJ2-7; TRBD1 aligns across 8 bases. Germline CDR1 reads SGHDN; CDR2 reads FVKESK. The CDR3 contains 15 residues. With 2 bases clipped from V and 6 bases from J, the junction kept 9 bases outside the gene matches. The CDR3 here is CASSQTGQGSGEQYF. CDR3 coding DNA: TGTGCCAGCAGCCAAACCGGACAGGGAAGTGGCGAGCAGTACTTC.

The DNA for the CDR3 is TGTGCCAGCAGCCAAGCGGGGGATGCCGCGAACACCGGGGAGCTGTTTTTT. This gives the protein CASSQAGDAANTGELFF. The J gene is TRBJ2-2, the V gene TRBV4-2; D perhaps matches TRBD2 (6 bases). V lost 1 base to trimming and J lost 0 bases, with 12 bases between them. Germline V gene lookup returns CDR1 LGHNA and CDR2 YNFKEQ. This CDR3 spans 17 amino acids.

The genes are TRBV5-5 and TRBJ1-2; perhaps TRBD1 as D (5 bases). The CDR3 spans 14 residues. CDR1 SGHKS and CDR2 YYEKEE come from the germline V gene (reference sequence). V lost 5 bases and J 2 bases, leaving 13 bases between the germline ends. The DNA for the CDR3 is TGTGCCAGCAGTAGAGGAGACAGCAACTATGGCTACACCTTC. Translation: CASSRGDSNYGYTF. The full variable domain, rest sourced from reference TRBV5-5 and TRBJ1-2, is DAGVTQSPTHLIKTRGQQVTLRCSPISGHKSVSWYQQVLGQGPQFIFQYYEKEERGRGNFPDRFSARQFPNYSSELNVNALLLGDSALYLCASSRGDSNYGYTFGSGTRLTVV.

The chain is built from TRBV29-1 and TRBJ2-7; 11 bases map to TRBD2. J lost 5 bases, V lost 6 bases, and 9 bases had no gene match. The germline gives CDR1 SQVTM, CDR2 ANQGSEA. The CDR3 is made up of 14 amino acids. The CDR3 spells CSVALAGGLHEQYF. DNA of the CDR3: TGCAGCGTAGCGCTAGCGGGAGGTCTCCACGAGCAGTACTTC.

The chain joins TRBV11-2 to TRBJ2-7; 9 bases line up with TRBD1. Looked up from germline, CDR1 is SGHAT and CDR2 is FQNNGV. Unmatched junction bases numbered 8, after V lost 2 bases and J lost 0 bases. The CDR3 spans 17 residues. The CDR3 protein is CASSLNTGGADSYEQYF. The CDR3 coding sequence is TGTGCCAGCAGCTTAAACACAGGGGGCGCAGACTCCTACGAGCAGTACTTC.

The chain employs TRBV4-3 and TRBJ2-1, with TRBD2 matching 13 bases. The ends lost 0 bases at V and 3 bases at J; junction bases unmatched: 2. CDR1 and CDR2 from the germline V gene are LGHNA and YSLEER. This CDR3 comprises 17 residues. In DNA, the CDR3 is TGCGCCAGCAGCCAAGAACGGACTAGCGGGGGCTACAATGAGCAGTTCTTC. Protein: CASSQERTSGGYNEQFF.

The V gene is TRBV9, the J gene TRBJ2-1, with 9 positions matching TRBD2. This CDR3 comprises 15 residues. Trimming took 4 bases from V and 4 from J; bases not matched to a gene: 6. Germline V gene lookup returns CDR1 SGDLS and CDR2 YYNGEE. In nucleotides, the CDR3 is TGTGCCAGCAGCCCGAGCACTAGCGGGTACAATGAGCAGTTCTTC. As protein: CASSPSTSGYNEQFF.

The gene calls are TRBV2 and TRBJ1-1, with D possibly being TRBD1 (5 bases). The germline V gene encodes CDR1 SNHLY and CDR2 FYNNEI. This CDR3 is 15 amino acids long. The V and J ends lost 6 bases and 0 bases respectively, with 14 bases between them. As DNA, the CDR3 is TGTGCCAGCAGGATAACCGGGACCCTGAACACTGAAGCTTTCTTT. It codes for CASRITGTLNTEAFF.

V and J are TRBV15 and TRBJ1-4, with unresolved D. The germline V and J ends were trimmed by 1 base and 0 bases, with 9 bases remaining between them. The germline gives CDR1 LNHNV, CDR2 YYDKDF (reference sequence). The CDR3 sequence is 16 residues long. The DNA for the CDR3 is TGTGCCACCAGCAGAGTACACGGTGCAACTAATGAAAAACTGTTTTTT. Protein: CATSRVHGATNEKLFF.

The V gene is TRBV6-6, the J gene TRBJ2-3; no clear D gene. Trimming removed 6 bases at V and 1 base at J, with 8 bases between. The CDR3 sequence is 13 residues long. Germline lookup yields CDR1 MNHNY and CDR2 SVGAGI (reference sequence). CDR3 protein: CASSGRGTDTQYF. CDR3 nucleotide sequence: TGTGCCAGCAGCGGTCGGGGCACAGATACGCAGTATTTT.

The J gene is TRBJ1-4, the V gene TRBV19, with no clear D. Trimming stripped 7 bases from V and 8 bases from J, with 11 bases between. The CDR3 sequence is 12 residues long. Per the germline V gene, CDR1 is LNHDA and CDR2 is SQIVND (reference sequence). CDR3 in amino acids: CASTSRTEKLFF. CDR3 sequence (DNA): TGTGCCAGTACCTCGCGGACGGAAAAACTGTTTTTT.

The chain combines TRBV2 with TRBJ2-3, with 9 bases matching TRBD2. J was trimmed by 3 bases and V by 5 bases; bases with no gene match: 12. This CDR3 has 17 residues. CDR1 and CDR2 (germline): SNHLY, FYNNEI. The CDR3: CASSPLVASGTTDTQYF. CDR3 bases: TGTGCCAGCAGTCCCCTGGTCGCTAGCGGGACTACAGATACGCAGTATTTT. Full variable domain (missing parts from reference TRBV2 and TRBJ2-3): EPEVTQTPSHQVTQMGQEVILRCVPISNHLYFYWYRQILGQKVEFLVSFYNNEISEKSEIFDDQFSVERPDGSNFTLKIRSTKLEDSAMYFCASSPLVASGTTDTQYFGPGTRLTVL.

J is TRBJ2-4 and V is TRBV4-2, with a tentative D call TRBD1 (5 bases). Trimming removed 4 bases from V and 6 bases from J, with 10 bases in between. CDR1 and CDR2 (germline): LGHNA, YNFKEQ. The CDR3 has 13 amino acids. CDR3 nucleotides: TGTGCCAGCAGCCCGCGAAGGGGAAACATTCAGTACTTC. Protein sequence: CASSPRRGNIQYF.

V and J are TRBV6-1 and TRBJ2-7; D is unresolved. Germline V CDR1 and CDR2: MNHNS, SASEGT. CDR3 length equals 13 residues. Trimming took off 2 bases at V and 6 bases at J, with 11 bases between the two ends. This chain's CDR3 is CASSELTSSEQYF. CDR3 coding DNA: TGTGCCAGCAGTGAACTGACCTCGTCCGAGCAGTACTTC.

This clone was picked up one time. The V gene is TRBV2, the J gene TRBJ1-3, with D maybe TRBD1 (6 bases). This CDR3 is built from 16 residues. The germline CDR1 and CDR2 sequences are SNHLY and FYNNEI. V lost 0 bases, J lost 2 bases, and 11 bases lay in between. DNA for the CDR3: TGTGCCAGCAGTGAAGCTGGCCGGGGGCCTGGAAACACCATATATTTT. Translated, it gives CASSEAGRGPGNTIYF.

V and J are TRBV5-4 and TRBJ2-1, with a tentative D call TRBD2 (6 bases). This CDR3 region has 15 residues. Germline V gives CDR1 SGHNT, CDR2 YYREEE (reference sequence). Trimming removed 6 bases at V and 2 bases at J, with 15 bases between. The DNA for the CDR3 is TGTGCCAGCACCCTAGATCTAGCGACCTACAATGAGCAGTTCTTC. This encodes CASTLDLATYNEQFF.

The CDR3 is CASSPQGSGSPLHF. Here the CDR3 DNA reads TGTGCCAGCTCACCACAGGGATCGGGTTCACCCCTCCACTTT. This chain connects TRBV18 to TRBJ1-6; unclear D gene. The V end was cut by 1 base, the J end by 9 bases, with 10 bases between. Germline CDR1 and CDR2: KGHSH and LQKENI. CDR3 length: 14 amino acids.

This sequence joins TRBV19 and TRBJ2-1; TRBD2 matches 13 bases. The junction had 16 bases not matched to a gene; V was cut back by 5 bases and J by 0 bases. The CDR3 contains 21 residues. The V gene's germline CDR1 is LNHDA and CDR2 SQIVND (reference sequence). The CDR3 sequence: CASSAYLWTSGRLSSYNEQFF. For the CDR3, the DNA is TGTGCCAGTAGTGCCTACCTTTGGACTAGCGGGAGACTTAGCTCCTACAATGAGCAGTTCTTC.

On this clone itself: The junction departs from germline at one end; a sequencing error may be responsible. V is TRBV7-7 and J is TRBJ2-7; weak D call: TRBD2 (5 bases). Germline assignment: CDR1 SSHAT and CDR2 FNYEAQ (reference sequence). The CDR3 sequence is 13 residues long. CDR3 region: CASSEAFRGEQYF. CDR3 in DNA: TGTGCTAGCAGCGAAGCCTTTCGGGGCGAGCAGTACTTC.

This chain connects TRBV2 to TRBJ1-5, with TRBD1 as a possible D gene (5 bases). Germline V gives CDR1 SNHLY, CDR2 FYNNEI. This CDR3 region has 14 residues. Trimming removed 7 bases from V and 5 bases from J, with 15 bases in between. The CDR3 region has the DNA TGTGCCAGCACCCGGGGCCAGAGTTATCAGCCCCAGCATTTT. Amino acid sequence: CASTRGQSYQPQHF.

This sequence joins TRBV5-1 and TRBJ1-4; no reliable D call. This CDR3 contains 15 residues. Trimming removed 1 base from V and 6 bases from J, with 13 bases in between. CDR1 SGHRS and CDR2 YFSETQ come from the germline V gene. CDR3: CASSLRPEGYEKLFF. CDR3 bases: TGCGCCAGCAGCTTGAGACCCGAGGGATATGAAAAACTGTTTTTT.

The genes are TRBV9 and TRBJ2-3; D unresolved. Germline V lookup: CDR1 SGDLS, CDR2 YYNGEE. V was clipped by 3 bases and J by 10 bases, with 18 bases between them. The CDR3 covers 14 residues. Written as DNA, the CDR3 is TGTGCCAGCAGCGGGATTGATCCCACCGGTCCGCAGTATTTT. Protein product: CASSGIDPTGPQYF.

This clone came up a few times. The chain is built from TRBV19 and TRBJ2-7; 9 nucleotides line up with TRBD1. V gave up 0 bases and J gave up 6 bases; unmatched junction bases: 9. CDR1 and CDR2 (germline): LNHDA, SQIVND (reference sequence). The CDR3 runs to 16 residues. The CDR3: CASSIDLGQGNGEQYF. The DNA for the CDR3 is TGTGCCAGTAGTATAGATCTCGGACAGGGGAACGGCGAGCAGTACTTC.

The chain has TRBV7-9 and TRBJ2-7, with D perhaps given as TRBD1 or TRBD2 (5 bases each). CDR1 is SEHNR, CDR2 FQNEAQ, per germline (reference sequence). V gave up 2 bases and J gave up 6 bases, with 8 bases separating them. This CDR3 is 12 amino acids long. CDR3 DNA: TGTGCCAGCAGCTTATCAGGGAGCGAGCAGTACTTC. It codes for CASSLSGSEQYF.

V gene TRBV6-5 combines with J gene TRBJ1-2; TRBD1 aligns across 7 bases. The trim removed 6 bases at V and 7 bases at J, leaving 2 bases unmatched. Per germline, CDR1 MNHEY and CDR2 SVGAGI. The length of the CDR3 is 11 residues. The CDR3, as DNA: TGTGCCAGCAGGGCAGGGGGTGGCTACACCTTC. This encodes CASRAGGGYTF.

The chain carries TRBV2 and TRBJ1-6; D is uncertain. CDR3 size: 13 residues. The V gene lost 6 bases and the J gene lost 11 bases, with 14 bases spanning the gap. Germline lookup yields CDR1 SNHLY and CDR2 FYNNEI. CDR3 amino acids: CASSPSLSTPLHF. The CDR3 DNA is TGTGCCAGCAGCCCTTCCCTTTCGACACCCCTCCACTTT.

The chain links TRBV4-1 to TRBJ1-4; no firm D call. Germline CDR1 reads MGHRA; CDR2 reads YSYEKL. The CDR3 contains 11 residues. V lost 5 bases and J 7 bases, leaving 5 bases between the germline ends. CDR3 bases: TGCGCCAGCAGCTCAAGTGAAAAACTGTTTTTT. Translation gives CASSSSEKLFF.